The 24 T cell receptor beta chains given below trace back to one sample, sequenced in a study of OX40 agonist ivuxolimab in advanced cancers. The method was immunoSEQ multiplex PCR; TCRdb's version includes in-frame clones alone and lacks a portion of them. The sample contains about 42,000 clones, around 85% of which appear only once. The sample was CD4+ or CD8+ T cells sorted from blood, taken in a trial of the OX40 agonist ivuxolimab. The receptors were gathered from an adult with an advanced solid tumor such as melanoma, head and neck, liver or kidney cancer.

The DNA of the CDR3 is TGTGCCAGCAGCTTAGGGGTCGGGGGAGGAAACACCATATATTTT. It yields the protein CASSLGVGGGNTIYF. V is TRBV7-7 and J is TRBJ1-3; possible D gene TRBD1, 5 bases. Per germline, CDR1 SSHAT and CDR2 FNYEAQ (reference sequence). This CDR3 comprises 15 residues. Between the trimmed V and J ends, which lost 1 base and 4 bases, there was a span of 11 bases.

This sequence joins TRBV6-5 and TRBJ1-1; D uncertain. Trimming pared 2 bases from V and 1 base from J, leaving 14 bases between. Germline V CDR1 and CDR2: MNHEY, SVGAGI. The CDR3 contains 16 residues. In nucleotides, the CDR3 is TGTGCCAGCAGTTACACGGACCTGACTACGAACACTGAAGCTTTCTTT. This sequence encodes CASSYTDLTTNTEAFF.

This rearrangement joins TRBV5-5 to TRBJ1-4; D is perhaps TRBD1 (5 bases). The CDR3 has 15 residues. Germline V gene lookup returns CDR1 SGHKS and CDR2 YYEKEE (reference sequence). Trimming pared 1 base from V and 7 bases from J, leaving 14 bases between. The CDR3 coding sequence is TGTGCCAGCAGCTTGTTCGCCAGGGAGGGTGAAAAACTGTTTTTT. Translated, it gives CASSLFAREGEKLFF. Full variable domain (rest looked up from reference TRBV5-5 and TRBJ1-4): DAGVTQSPTHLIKTRGQQVTLRCSPISGHKSVSWYQQVLGQGPQFIFQYYEKEERGRGNFPDRFSARQFPNYSSELNVNALLLGDSALYLCASSLFAREGEKLFFGSGTQLSVL.

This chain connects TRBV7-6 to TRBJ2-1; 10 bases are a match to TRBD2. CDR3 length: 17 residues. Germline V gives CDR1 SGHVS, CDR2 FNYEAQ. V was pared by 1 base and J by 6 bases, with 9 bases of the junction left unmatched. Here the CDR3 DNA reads TGTGCCAGCAGCTTAGGGGCGAGCGGGGGGGCGAGCAATGAGCAGTTCTTC. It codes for CASSLGASGGASNEQFF.

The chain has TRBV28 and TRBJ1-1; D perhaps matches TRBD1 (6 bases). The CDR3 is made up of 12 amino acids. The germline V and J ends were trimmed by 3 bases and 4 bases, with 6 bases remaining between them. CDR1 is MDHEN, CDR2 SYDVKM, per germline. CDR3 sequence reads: CASSLGATEAFF. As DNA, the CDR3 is TGTGCCAGCAGTTTGGGGGCCACTGAAGCTTTCTTT.

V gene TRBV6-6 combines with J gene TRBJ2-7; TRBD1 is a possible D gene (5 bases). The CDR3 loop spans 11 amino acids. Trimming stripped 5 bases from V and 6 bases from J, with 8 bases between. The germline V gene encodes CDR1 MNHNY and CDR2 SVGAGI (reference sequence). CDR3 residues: CASSDGAEQYV. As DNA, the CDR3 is TGTGCCAGCAGTGATGGGGCCGAGCAGTACGTC.

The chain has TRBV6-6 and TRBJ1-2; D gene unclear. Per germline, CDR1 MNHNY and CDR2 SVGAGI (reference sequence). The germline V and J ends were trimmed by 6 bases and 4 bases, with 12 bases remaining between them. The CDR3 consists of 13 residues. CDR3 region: CASRPRKGYGYTF. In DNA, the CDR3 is TGTGCCAGCAGACCGCGGAAGGGCTATGGCTACACCTTC.

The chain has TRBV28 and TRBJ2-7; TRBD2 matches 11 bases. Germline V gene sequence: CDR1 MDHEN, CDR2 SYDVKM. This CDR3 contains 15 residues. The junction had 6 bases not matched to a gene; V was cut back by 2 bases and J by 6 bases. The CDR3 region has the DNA TGTGCCAGCAGTTTAAGTTCTAGCGGGAGGACCGAGCAGTACTTC. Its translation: CASSLSSSGRTEQYF.

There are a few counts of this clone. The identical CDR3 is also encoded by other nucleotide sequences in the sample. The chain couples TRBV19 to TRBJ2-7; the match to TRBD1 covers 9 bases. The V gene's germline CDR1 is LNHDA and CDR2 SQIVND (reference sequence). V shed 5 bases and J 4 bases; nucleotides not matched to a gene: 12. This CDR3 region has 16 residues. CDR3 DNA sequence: TGTGCCAGTAGTTTCGAAGGGACTGGGACAGGGTACGAGCAGTACTTC. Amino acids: CASSFEGTGTGYEQYF.

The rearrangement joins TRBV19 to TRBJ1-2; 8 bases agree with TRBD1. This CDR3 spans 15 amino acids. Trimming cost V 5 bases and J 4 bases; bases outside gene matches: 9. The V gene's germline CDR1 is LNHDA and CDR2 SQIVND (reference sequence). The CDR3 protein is CASSLAGGPGYGYTF. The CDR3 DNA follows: TGTGCCAGTAGTCTTGCAGGGGGCCCCGGCTATGGCTACACCTTC.

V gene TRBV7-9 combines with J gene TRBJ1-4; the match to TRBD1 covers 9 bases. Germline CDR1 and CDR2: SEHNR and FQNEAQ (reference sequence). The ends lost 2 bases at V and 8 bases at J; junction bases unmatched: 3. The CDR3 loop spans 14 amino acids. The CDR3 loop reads CASSLTGGREKLFF. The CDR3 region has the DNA TGTGCCAGCAGCTTAACAGGGGGCCGAGAAAAACTGTTTTTT.

The CDR3 DNA reads TGCAGCGTTGAAGACTCCGGGACAGGGTGGACAGATACGCAGTATTTT. Its protein is CSVEDSGTGWTDTQYF. The genes are TRBV29-1 and TRBJ2-3; 9 nucleotides align to TRBD1. This CDR3 region has 16 residues. Germline V lookup: CDR1 SQVTM, CDR2 ANQGSEA. With V trimmed by 0 bases and J by 3 bases, 7 bases remained unmatched.

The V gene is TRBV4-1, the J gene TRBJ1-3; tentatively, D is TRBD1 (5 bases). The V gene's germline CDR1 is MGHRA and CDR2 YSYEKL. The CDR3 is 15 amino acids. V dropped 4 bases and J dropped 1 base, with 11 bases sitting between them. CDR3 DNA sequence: TGCGCCAGCAGCCTTCTTGGGGGGTCTGGAAACACCATATATTTT. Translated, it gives CASSLLGGSGNTIYF.

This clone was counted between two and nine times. For the CDR3, the DNA is TGTGCCAGCAGTCCATTCGCAGGGGGCCACAATGAGCAGTTCTTC. It translates to CASSPFAGGHNEQFF. The V call is TRBV27, the J call TRBJ2-1, with TRBD1 matching 8 bases. The trim removed 5 bases at V and 5 bases at J, leaving 8 bases unmatched. Germline V lookup: CDR1 MNHEY, CDR2 SMNVEV (reference sequence). This CDR3 has 15 residues.

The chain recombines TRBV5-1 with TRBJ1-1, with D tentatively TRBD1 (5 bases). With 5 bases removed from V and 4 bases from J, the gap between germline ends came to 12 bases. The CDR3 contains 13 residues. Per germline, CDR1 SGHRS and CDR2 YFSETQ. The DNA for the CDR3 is TGCGCCAGCAGGGGGCTGGTAGGCACTGAAGCTTTCTTT. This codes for CASRGLVGTEAFF.

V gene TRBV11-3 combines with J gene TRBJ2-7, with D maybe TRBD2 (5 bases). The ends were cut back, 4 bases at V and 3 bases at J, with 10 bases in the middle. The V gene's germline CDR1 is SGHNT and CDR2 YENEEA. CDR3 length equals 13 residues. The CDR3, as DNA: TGTGCCAGCAGCTCCATACTAGACTACGAGCAGTACTTC. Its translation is CASSSILDYEQYF.

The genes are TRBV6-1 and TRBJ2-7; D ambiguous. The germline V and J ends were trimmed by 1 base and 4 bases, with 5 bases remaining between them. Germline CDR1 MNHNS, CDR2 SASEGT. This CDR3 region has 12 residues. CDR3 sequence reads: CASSEDGYEQYF. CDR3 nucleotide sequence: TGTGCCAGCAGTGAAGATGGATACGAGCAGTACTTC.

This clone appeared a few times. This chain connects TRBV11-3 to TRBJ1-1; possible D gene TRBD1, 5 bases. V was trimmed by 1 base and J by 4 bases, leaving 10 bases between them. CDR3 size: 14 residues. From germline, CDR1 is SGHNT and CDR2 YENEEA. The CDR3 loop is CASSLGFGGTEAFF. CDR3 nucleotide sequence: TGTGCCAGCAGCTTAGGGTTCGGGGGCACTGAAGCTTTCTTT. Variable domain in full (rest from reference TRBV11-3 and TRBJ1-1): EAGVVQSPRYKIIEKKQPVAFWCNPISGHNTLYWYLQNLGQGPELLIRYENEEAVDDSQLPKDRFSAERLKGVDSTLKIQPAELGDSAVYLCASSLGFGGTEAFFGQGTRLTVV.

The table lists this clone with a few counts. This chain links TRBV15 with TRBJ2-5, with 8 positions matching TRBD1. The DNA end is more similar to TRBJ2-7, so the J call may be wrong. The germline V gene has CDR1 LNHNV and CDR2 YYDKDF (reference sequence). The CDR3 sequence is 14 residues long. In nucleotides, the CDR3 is TGTGCCACCAGCAGAGGGGGACAGGTCTACGAGCAGTACTTC. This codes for CATSRGGQVYEQYF.

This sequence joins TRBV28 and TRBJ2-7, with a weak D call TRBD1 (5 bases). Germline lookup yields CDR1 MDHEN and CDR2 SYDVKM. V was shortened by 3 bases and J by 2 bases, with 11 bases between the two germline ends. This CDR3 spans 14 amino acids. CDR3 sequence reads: CASSFFGRAYEQYV. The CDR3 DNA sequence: TGTGCCAGCAGTTTTTTCGGCAGGGCCTACGAGCAGTACGTC.

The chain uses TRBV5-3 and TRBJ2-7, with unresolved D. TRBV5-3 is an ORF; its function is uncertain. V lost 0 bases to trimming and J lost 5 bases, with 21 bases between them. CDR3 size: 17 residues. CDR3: CARSLDWGSTGNDEQYV. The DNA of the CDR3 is TGTGCCAGAAGCTTGGACTGGGGTTCAACCGGAAACGACGAGCAGTACGTC.

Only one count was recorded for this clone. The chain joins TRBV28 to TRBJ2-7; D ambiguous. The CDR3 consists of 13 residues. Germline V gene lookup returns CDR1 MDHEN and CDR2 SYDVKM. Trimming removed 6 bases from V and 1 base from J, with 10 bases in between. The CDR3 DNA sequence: TGTGCCAGCAGCTCGGACGGATCCTACGAGCAGTACTTC. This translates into CASSSDGSYEQYF.

CDR3 nucleotide sequence: TGTGCCATCAGTGAGTTGGCCTCTAACTATGGCTACACCTTC. Translating it yields CAISELASNYGYTF. The rearrangement joins TRBV10-3 to TRBJ1-2; D gene ambiguous. The CDR3 length is 14 residues. Deletions cut 1 base from V and 0 bases from J, with 6 bases between. Germline V CDR1 and CDR2: ENHRY, SYGVKD.

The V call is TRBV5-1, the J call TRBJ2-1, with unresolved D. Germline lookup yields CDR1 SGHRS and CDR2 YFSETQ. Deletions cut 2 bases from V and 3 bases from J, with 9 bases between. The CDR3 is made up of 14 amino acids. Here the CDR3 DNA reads TGCGCCAGCAGCTTTATGGACCTCTACAATGAGCAGTTCTTC. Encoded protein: CASSFMDLYNEQFF.